This T cell receptor beta chain is drawn from a study of a mutant IDH1 vaccine in newly diagnosed glioma. Study context: Vaccine dosing followed radiotherapy by 4-6 weeks, or accompanied temozolomide cycles.

Time point described: week 5, during vaccination. Vaccination used 300 ug of mutant IDH1 20-mer peptide per dose, with topical imiquimod. TCRdb's table, derived via immunoSEQ multiplex PCR, lists solely in-frame clones and lacks some. The table shows 53,000 or so clones, with over 75% occurring only once. This clone was detected once. As yet, its antigen is unknown. The CDR3 spans 17 residues. Germline lookup yields CDR1 LNHDA and CDR2 SQIVND (reference sequence). The junction had 18 bases not matched to a gene; V was cut back by 8 bases and J by 3 bases. The study's findings and limits: Pseudoprogression apparently lacked any relation to changes in top peripheral T cell clonotypes. Detectable vaccine-induced immune responses arose in about 92% of patients.

The receptor comes from a man between 50 and 59 years old with glioma. The genes are TRBV19 and TRBJ1-2; 7 bases fit TRBD1. This sample comprised PBMCs, obtained from a glioma patient whose treatment included an IDH1 peptide vaccine. The CDR3: CASGQGGLTGPHYGYTF. The CDR3 bases are TGTGCCAGTGGCCAAGGAGGGTTGACAGGGCCCCACTATGGCTACACCTTC.